This entry describes one TCR beta chain. What it binds is unknown. CDR1 SNHLY and CDR2 FYNNEI come from the germline V gene. V lost 3 bases and J lost 5, with 11 bases in between. The CDR3 contains 14 residues. Each subset's genomic DNA was split evenly across several immunoSEQ plates. Clones were read by immunoSEQ multiplex PCR, and TCRdb kept only the in-frame ones, dropping some. The sample includes hundreds of thousands of clones, about 74% of them seen just once. This sample stems from a study of shared clonotypes between healthy human individuals. Overall study results and limits: In this cohort, only blood was sampled, and tissue repertoires likely differ.

Material: memory CD4+ T cells sorted from blood. Noted subset: CD45RA-negative fraction. The V and J genes are TRBV2 and TRBJ1-5, with D hard to call. The clonotype originates from a woman in her 30s in good health. CDR3 in amino acids: CASSEQGIDQPQHF. The CDR3, as DNA: TGTGCCAGCAGTGAGCAAGGAATTGATCAGCCCCAGCATTTT. The whole variable domain, remainder taken from reference TRBV2 and TRBJ1-5, is EPEVTQTPSHQVTQMGQEVILRCVPISNHLYFYWYRQILGQKVEFLVSFYNNEISEKSEIFDDQFSVERPDGSNFTLKIRSTKLEDSAMYFCASSEQGIDQPQHFGDGTRLSIL.